This TCR beta chain was profiled in a study of blood T cell repertoires in COVID-19. Assay: immunoSEQ multiplex PCR; the TCRdb copy retains only in-frame clones and omits some. The profile shows some 340,000 clones, 85% of them singletons. The V end was cut by 2 bases, the J end by 4 bases, with 11 bases between. The CDR3 covers 14 residues. Germline-derived CDR1 and CDR2 are SGDLS and YYNGEE. The clonotype was recovered from a woman aged 18-30 years with acute or convalescent COVID-19. The source material was peripheral blood. The V and J genes are TRBV9 and TRBJ2-3; D might be TRBD2 (5 bases). DNA of the CDR3: TGTGCCAGCAGCGTGCGAGGGAGTCCAGATACGCAGTATTTT. As protein: CASSVRGSPDTQYF.